The 15 T cell receptor beta chains in this list originate from one sample, sequenced in a study of cytomegalovirus exposure and HLA in healthy donors. It was with 60 Vbeta and 13 Jbeta primers that the PCR ran. Repertoires were generated with immunoSEQ multiplex PCR, while TCRdb's copy carries only in-frame clones and drops some. Seen here are 90,000 to 120,000 clones, 55% to 85% observed once, and the top ten hold 7% to 8%. Sequenced: PBMCs. The receptors here all came from a man aged 30-40 years in good health and CMV-seronegative.

This sequence joins TRBV5-5 and TRBJ2-3, with a tentative D call TRBD2 (5 bases). The CDR3 loop spans 17 amino acids. V was pared by 0 bases and J by 9 bases, with 23 bases between. The V gene's germline CDR1 is SGHKS and CDR2 YYEKEE (reference sequence). The CDR3 is CASSLANEGRGGSTQYF. The CDR3, as DNA: TGTGCCAGCAGCTTGGCCAACGAGGGTAGAGGTGGGTCGACGCAGTATTTT.

V usage is TRBV29-1 and J usage is TRBJ2-5, with TRBD2 identical over 8 bases. The J call may not be correct, given that the DNA end is closer to TRBJ2-7. The CDR3 loop spans 19 amino acids. Looked up from germline, CDR1 is SQVTM and CDR2 is ANQGSEA. Here the CDR3 reads CSSQGRERGGGRLTYEQYF. CDR3 sequence (DNA): TGCAGCTCCCAGGGCAGGGAAAGGGGAGGCGGGAGGCTAACCTACGAGCAGTACTTC.

The genes are TRBV5-1 and TRBJ1-5; TRBD1 matches 8 bases. CDR1 is SGHRS and CDR2 is YFSETQ in the germline V gene. V was clipped by 3 bases and J by 5 bases; unmatched bases: 7. The CDR3 has 15 amino acids. CDR3 region: CASSWTGIADQPQHF. The CDR3, as DNA: TGCGCCAGCAGCTGGACAGGGATTGCCGATCAGCCCCAGCATTTT. Full variable domain (missing parts from reference TRBV5-1 and TRBJ1-5): KAGVTQTPRYLIKTRGQQVTLSCSPISGHRSVSWYQQTPGQGLQFLFEYFSETQRNKGNFPGRFSGRQFSNSRSEMNVSTLELGDSALYLCASSWTGIADQPQHFGDGTRLSIL.

This clone was found once. One end of the junction varies from germline; a read error may be responsible. The chain employs TRBV28 and TRBJ2-7; D is ambiguous. Germline values: CDR1 MDHEN, CDR2 SYDVKM. CDR3 length: 15 residues. CDR3 nucleotide sequence: TGTGTCAGCAGTTCCAGGATCGGTTTGACCTACGAGCAGTACTTC. Translation: CVSSSRIGLTYEQYF.

J is TRBJ2-7 and V is TRBV7-9, with a tentative D call TRBD2 (7 bases). Germline CDR1 and CDR2: SEHNR and FQNEAQ (reference sequence). Trimming removed 6 bases from V and 6 bases from J, with 18 bases in between. The CDR3 sequence is 14 residues long. The CDR3 region is CASRGGGTTSEQYF. As DNA, the CDR3 is TGTGCCAGCAGGGGAGGGGGGACCACCTCCGAGCAGTACTTC.

The genes are TRBV7-2 and TRBJ1-1, with D possibly matching TRBD1 (6 bases). CDR3 length: 18 residues. Trimming left V 4 bases short and J 2 bases short, with 23 bases between. The germline gives CDR1 SGHTA, CDR2 FQGNSA. The CDR3 region has the DNA TGTGCCAGCAGCTCGTACTTGACAGGATATTCCTTAAACACTGAAGCTTTCTTT. It yields the protein CASSSYLTGYSLNTEAFF.

The chain uses TRBV5-6 and TRBJ1-1, with a weak D call TRBD1 (5 bases). CDR1 is SGHDT and CDR2 is YYEEEE in the germline V gene. This CDR3 has 13 residues. V was clipped by 4 bases and J by 3 bases, with 10 bases between them. Written as DNA, the CDR3 is TGTGCCAGCAGCCCAGGGTTCCACACTGAAGCTTTCTTT. Protein product: CASSPGFHTEAFF.

This chain joins TRBV10-3 and TRBJ2-3; TRBD2 matches at 10 bases. Per the germline V gene, CDR1 is ENHRY and CDR2 is SYGVKD. V lost 6 bases to trimming and J lost 1 base; unmatched junction nucleotides: 1. The CDR3 covers 14 residues. The CDR3 bases are TGTGCCATCAGACTAGCGGGGCGCACAGATACGCAGTATTTT. Protein product: CAIRLAGRTDTQYF.

The chain has TRBV6-5 and TRBJ2-5; 8 nucleotides agree with TRBD1. The germline V gene has CDR1 MNHEY and CDR2 SVGAGI. J was trimmed by 4 bases and V by 0 bases; bases with no gene match: 7. The CDR3 has 16 residues. This CDR3 is CASSYSPSGGIETQYF. The DNA for the CDR3 is TGTGCCAGCAGTTACTCCCCGTCAGGGGGCATAGAGACCCAGTACTTC.

The V call is TRBV6-5, the J call TRBJ1-3; weak D call: TRBD1 (5 bases). Trimming removed 7 bases at V and 6 bases at J, with 16 bases between. Looked up from germline, CDR1 is MNHEY and CDR2 is SVGAGI. The CDR3 consists of 14 residues. The CDR3: CASTPGGTTNTIYF. The CDR3 DNA follows: TGTGCCAGCACCCCCGGGGGGACTACAAACACCATATATTTT.

This clone has only a few counts. The chain links TRBV5-5 to TRBJ2-7; possible D gene TRBD2, 5 bases. The V end was cut by 1 base, the J end by 6 bases, with 14 bases between. This CDR3 is 14 amino acids long. Germline assignment: CDR1 SGHKS and CDR2 YYEKEE (reference sequence). CDR3 amino acids: CASSLRFEGFEQYF. CDR3 nucleotides: TGTGCCAGCAGCTTGAGATTCGAGGGTTTCGAGCAGTACTTC.

V and J are TRBV2 and TRBJ2-5; 7 bases map to TRBD1. The CDR3 is 13 residues long. V was pared by 4 bases and J by 4 bases, with 3 bases of the junction left unmatched. Per germline, CDR1 SNHLY and CDR2 FYNNEI. Written as DNA, the CDR3 is TGTGCCAGCAGTGGGGACAGTTTAGAGACCCAGTACTTC. Translation: CASSGDSLETQYF.

This rearrangement joins TRBV10-3 to TRBJ2-2, with D perhaps TRBD2 (7 bases). The CDR3 contains 13 residues. Germline V gives CDR1 ENHRY, CDR2 SYGVKD. Trimming took off 10 bases at V and 4 bases at J, with 13 bases between the two ends. CDR3 loop: CATLGGRTGELFF. Written as DNA, the CDR3 is TGTGCCACCCTCGGGGGGCGCACCGGGGAGCTGTTTTTT.

This clone has just a few counts. This rearrangement joins TRBV28 to TRBJ2-7; the D gene is possibly TRBD1 (6 bases). Trimming removed 3 bases from V and 5 bases from J, with 11 bases in between. This CDR3 has 13 amino acids. Germline CDR1 and CDR2: MDHEN and SYDVKM. CDR3 sequence: CASSFGGQNEQYF. Here the CDR3 DNA reads TGTGCCAGCAGTTTTGGGGGCCAGAACGAGCAGTACTTC.

This chain connects TRBV30 to TRBJ2-7; 10 nucleotides agree with TRBD1. V dropped 6 bases and J dropped 1; count of bases not matched to a gene: 6. The CDR3 has 14 amino acids. Germline V lookup: CDR1 GTSNPN, CDR2 SVGIG (reference sequence). CDR3 protein: CACKRQGASYEQYF. Here the CDR3 DNA reads TGTGCCTGTAAGCGACAGGGGGCTTCCTACGAGCAGTACTTC. Variable domain in full (rest from reference TRBV30 and TRBJ2-7): SQTIHQWPATLVQPVGSPLSLECTVEGTSNPNLYWYRQAAGRGLQLLFYSVGIGQISSEVPQNLSASRPQDRQFILSSKKLLLSDSGFYLCACKRQGASYEQYFGPGTRLTVT.